The rows below give T cell receptor beta chains drawn from one sample of a study of T cell repertoires in cytomegalovirus infection. TCRdb fed the reads into MiXCR, producing one record per CDR3 protein. The profile shows a few hundred thousand distinct CDR3 sequences, about an eighth of them singletons. Sequencing was carried out using PBMCs. Source of these receptors: a human donor in good health (CMV status not recorded). Some clones in this sample may be carry-over from other donors' samples. Each CDR3 is given with its conserved first and last residue. The order of the fields is V gene, D gene, J gene, CDR3 length, clone size, CDR3 DNA, CDR3 protein. The D gene is left open where the match is weak. For some rows the clone size is stated as once, few or many, or as a class when expanded; others skip it.

TRBV28,NA,TRBJ2-5,16,many,TGTGCCAGCAGTTTCCCCGGTGGGGGAGGAAAAGAGACCCAGTACTTC,CASSFPGGGGKETQYF
TRBV7-3,TRBD2,TRBJ2-1,15,few,TGTGCCAGCAGCTTAATCGGGGGGGCCTACAATGAGCAGTTCTTC,CASSLIGGAYNEQFF
TRBV5-1,NA,TRBJ2-5,15,few,TGCGCCAGCAGCTTGTTTGGCAAGGCGGAGGAGACCCAGTACTTC,CASSLFGKAEETQYF
TRBV9,NA,TRBJ2-3,14,NA,TGTGCCAGCAGTCTAACACACAGCACAGATACGCAGTATTTT,CASSLTHSTDTQYF
TRBV20-1,NA,TRBJ2-7,12,NA,TGCAGTGCTAGAGATGAGGGACTCGAGCAGTACTTC,CSARDEGLEQYF
TRBV4-1,NA,TRBJ1-4,13,few,TGCGCCAGCAGCCATCCTCCCTACGAAAAACTGTTTTTT,CASSHPPYEKLFF
TRBV7-9,NA,TRBJ1-2,14,many,TGTGCCAGCAGCTTAGGGGGCTCTAACTATGGCTACACCTTC,CASSLGGSNYGYTF
TRBV19,NA,TRBJ2-5,15,few,TGTGCCAGTAGTGCCCGGACAGGAGGGCAAGAGACCCAGTACTTC,CASSARTGGQETQYF
TRBV28,NA,TRBJ1-1,15,many,TGTGCCAGCAGCCGCCCCGGGACAAAGAACACTGAAGCTTTCTTT,CASSRPGTKNTEAFF
TRBV7-9,NA,TRBJ2-2,17,few,TGTGCCAGCAGCTGGGGAACGGGGGACCTGAACACCGGGGAGCTGTTTTTT,CASSWGTGDLNTGELFF
TRBV10-3,TRBD1,TRBJ2-6,16,few,TGTGCCATCAGGAGGGACAGGGGGTCTGGGGCCAACGTCCTGACTTTC,CAIRRDRGSGANVLTF
TRBV19,TRBD1,TRBJ2-1,13,many,TGTGCCAGTAGTAGCGTGGACAGGGGAAAGCAGTTCTTC,CASSSVDRGKQFF
TRBV20-1,NA,TRBJ2-3,14,NA,TGCAGTGCTCTAAGCGGATCCTTCACAGATACGCAGTATTTT,CSALSGSFTDTQYF
TRBV6-6,NA,TRBJ2-5,12,few,TGTGCCAGCAGTTACTCGAAAGAGACCCAGTACTTC,CASSYSKETQYF
TRBV4-1,NA,TRBJ1-6,14,many,TGCGCCAGCAGCCACCTCGTGGATTATTCACCCCTCCACTTT,CASSHLVDYSPLHF
TRBV4-1,TRBD2,TRBJ2-5,15,NA,TGCGCCAGCAGCCAAAGAACGGGGGGTCGGGAGACCCAGTACTTC,CASSQRTGGRETQYF
TRBV7-2,NA,TRBJ1-1,16,many,TGTGCCAGCAGCTTAGACAGGCCAAGAGCTAACACTGAAGCTTTCTTT,CASSLDRPRANTEAFF
TRBV28,NA,TRBJ2-2,15,NA,TGTGCCAGCAGTTTATGGGGAAAGAACACCGGGGAGCTGTTTTTT,CASSLWGKNTGELFF
TRBV7-3,NA,TRBJ2-5,15,many,TGTGCCAGCAGCCCCACGGCTGACAGGAGTGGGGCCCAGTACTTC,CASSPTADRSGAQYF
TRBV7-2,NA,TRBJ1-1,14,many,TGTGCCAGCAGCCCAGGACAGTTTAAGGCTGAAGCTTTCTTT,CASSPGQFKAEAFF
TRBV7-9,NA,TRBJ1-2,14,many,TGTGCCAGCAGCTCCCCGCGGGGGCCGGGGGGCTACACCTTC,CASSSPRGPGGYTF
TRBV7-8,NA,TRBJ2-1,12,many,TGTGCCAGCAGCTTAACAGTTGTTGAGCAGTTCTTC,CASSLTVVEQFF
TRBV7-8,TRBD2,TRBJ2-1,15,many,TGTGCCAGCAGCTTTCTAGCGGGGTCCTACAATGAGCAGTTCTTC,CASSFLAGSYNEQFF
TRBV14,NA,TRBJ2-5,15,NA,TGTGCCAGCAGCCAAGAGACCGGCTATCAAGAGACCCAGTACTTC,CASSQETGYQETQYF
TRBV14,TRBD1,TRBJ2-7,14,few,TGTGCCAGCAGCCAAGTTACAGGGGGTTACGAGCAGTACTTC,CASSQVTGGYEQYF
TRBV2,NA,TRBJ2-2,13,many,TGTGCCAGCAGGGACGATAACACCGGGGAGCTGTTTTTT,CASRDDNTGELFF
TRBV10-3,NA,TRBJ2-2,14,NA,TGTGCCATCAGCCAAGTTAGTTTCACCGGGGAGCTGTTTTTT,CAISQVSFTGELFF
TRBV25-1,NA,TRBJ2-1,15,many,TGTGCCCCTTTCGAGGGCTCTACTTCCTACAATGAGCAGTTCTTC,CAPFEGSTSYNEQFF
TRBV11-1,NA,TRBJ2-7,12,once,TGTGCCAGCAGCCGGGGACCGTACGAGCAGTACTTC,CASSRGPYEQYF
TRBV20-1,TRBD1,TRBJ1-5,14,NA,TGCAGTGCTGACAGGGAATCCGGGTTGCAGCCCCAGCATTTT,CSADRESGLQPQHF
TRBV6-5,TRBD1,TRBJ1-1,13,NA,TGTGCCAGCAACCGGACAGGCCTCCTGATCGCTTTCTTT,CASNRTGLLIAFF
TRBV12-3/TRBV12-4,NA,TRBJ1-1,14,many,TGTGCCAGCAGTTTACTGGGGTCGAACACTGAAGCTTTCTTT,CASSLLGSNTEAFF
TRBV12-3/TRBV12-4,NA,TRBJ2-1,15,many,TGTGCCAGCACCAACCGGGGCGGATTCTACAATGAGCAGTTCTTC,CASTNRGGFYNEQFF
TRBV15,NA,TRBJ2-3,15,NA,TGTGCCACCAGCAGAACCAGACCCGGTGGAGATACGCAGTATTTT,CATSRTRPGGDTQYF
TRBV20-1,TRBD2,TRBJ2-7,13,NA,TGCAGTGCTAGGTCTGCGGGAGTTTACGAGCAGTACTTC,CSARSAGVYEQYF
TRBV6-2/TRBV6-3,TRBD1,TRBJ2-3,14,many,TGTGCCAGCAGATTGACAGGGGGCACAGATACGCAGTATTTT,CASRLTGGTDTQYF
TRBV7-9,NA,TRBJ1-1,15,many,TGTGCCAGCAGCTTCTATGGGGGCGCCTTCTCTGAAGCTTTCTTT,CASSFYGGAFSEAFF
TRBV20-1,NA,TRBJ2-1,16,many,TGCAGTGCTAGAGATCAACTCAGGGTATCTCCCAATGAGCAGTTCTTC,CSARDQLRVSPNEQFF
TRBV7-3,NA,TRBJ2-3,11,many,TGTGCCAGCAGCTCCCTGGATACGCAGTATTTT,CASSSLDTQYF
TRBV28,NA,TRBJ1-1,14,few,TGTGCCAGCAGCCCGACACGGGCAAACACTGAAGCTTTCTTT,CASSPTRANTEAFF
TRBV20-1,NA,TRBJ1-2,11,many,TGCAGTGCTAGTAAGGGGCATGGCTACACCTTC,CSASKGHGYTF
TRBV28,NA,TRBJ1-2,13,many,TGTGCCAGCAGTACCCTCCAGAACTATGGCTACACCTTC,CASSTLQNYGYTF
TRBV7-2,TRBD2,TRBJ2-2,15,many,TGTGCCAGCAGCTTAGGACTAGCAGGGACCGGGGAGCTGTTTTTT,CASSLGLAGTGELFF
TRBV6-6,NA,TRBJ1-1,13,NA,TGTGCCAGCAACCAACACCCAAACACTGAAGCTTTCTTT,CASNQHPNTEAFF
TRBV28,NA,TRBJ1-5,14,many,TGTGCCAGCCGACCCAGGAGCAGGGATCAGCCCCAGCATTTT,CASRPRSRDQPQHF
TRBV7-2,TRBD1,TRBJ2-7,14,few,TGTGCCAGCAGCTTAACGGGACAGGGGTTCGAGCAGTACTTC,CASSLTGQGFEQYF
TRBV6-6,TRBD2,TRBJ2-7,15,few,TGTGCCAGCAGGGACTCGGCGGGGGTGGGGTCCGAGCAGTACTTC,CASRDSAGVGSEQYF
TRBV7-2,NA,TRBJ2-7,14,many,TGTGCCAGCAGCTTAGGTGGGTCCCCTAAGGAGCAGTACTTC,CASSLGGSPKEQYF
TRBV18,TRBD2,TRBJ2-4,15,many,TGTGCCAGCTCAGACGGGGGGGCTGGTAAAAACATTCAGTACTTC,CASSDGGAGKNIQYF
TRBV29-1,NA,TRBJ1-1,14,few,TGCAGCGTTGGGGCTCCCGGGGGGGGCACTGAAGCTTTCTTT,CSVGAPGGGTEAFF
TRBV6-2/TRBV6-3,TRBD1,TRBJ2-1,16,many,TGTGCCAGCAGCGCCCAACAGGGGAGCTCCTACAATGAGCAGTTCTTC,CASSAQQGSSYNEQFF
TRBV7-6,TRBD1,TRBJ2-7,14,many,TGTGCCAGCAGCTTAGGACAGGGATCAGGCGAGCAGTACTTC,CASSLGQGSGEQYF
TRBV7-2,NA,TRBJ1-1,13,many,TGTGCCAGCAGCTTCCAGGGATGGACTGAAGCTTTCTTT,CASSFQGWTEAFF
TRBV20-1,TRBD1,TRBJ1-2,13,many,TGCAGTGCAGTGGGACAGATAAACTATGGCTACACCTTC,CSAVGQINYGYTF
TRBV18,NA,TRBJ1-1,14,few,TGTGCCAGCTCACAAGGACAGCGGTTCGAAGCTGGTTTCTTT,CASSQGQRFEAGFF
TRBV14,NA,TRBJ2-7,17,NA,TGTGCCAGCAGCCAAGATTCAACATCAAGTTTCGAGTACGAGCAGTACTTC,CASSQDSTSSFEYEQYF
TRBV7-9,NA,TRBJ1-5,12,few,TGTGCCAGCAGCTTCCAGAATCAGCCCCAGCATTTT,CASSFQNQPQHF